Each of the 10 T cell receptor beta chains below was sequenced from the same sample in a study of blood T cells in healthy people across ages. A J-beta primer mix and a sample-barcoded 5' primer were used in a second PCR of roughly 6 to 11 cycles. TCRdb ran MiXCR on the 5' RACE reads and lists one entry per CDR3 protein. There are 550,000 to 800,000 distinct CDR3 sequences in the sample; roughly 30% occur only once, and roughly 15% lies in the top ten. The sequencing input was blood. The receptors derive from a woman at least 80 years old in good health.

This clonotype was picked up many times. V and J are TRBV5-6 and TRBJ1-2, with a possible D match to TRBD1 (6 bases). This CDR3 is built from 13 residues. Germline V gene lookup returns CDR1 SGHDT and CDR2 YYEEEE. Trimming removed 4 bases at V and 7 bases at J, with 14 bases between. The CDR3 loop reads CASSLPGAGGYTF. In nucleotides, the CDR3 is TGTGCCAGCAGCCTGCCGGGGGCAGGTGGCTACACCTTC.

This clonotype was seen repeatedly, ten times or more. CDR3 bases: TGCAGTGCTTCTCCCCCCGGGGGCAGGCAGACCCAGTACTTC. It encodes CSASPPGGRQTQYF. The rearrangement joins TRBV20-1 to TRBJ2-5; D is perhaps TRBD1 or TRBD2 (6 bases each). The germline V gene encodes CDR1 DFQATT and CDR2 SNEGSKA (reference sequence). Trimming took off 5 bases at V and 6 bases at J, with 19 bases between the two ends. The CDR3 totals 14 residues.

Remarks on this clonotype: The germline gene is not matched at one end of the junction; a read error may be the cause. The chain couples TRBV4-2 to TRBJ2-1, with 7 bases that match TRBD2. Germline CDR1 is LGHNA and CDR2 is YNFKEQ. The CDR3 sequence is 16 residues long. CDR3 nucleotide sequence: TGTACCAGCAGTCATTACACTGGCGGGGGAGAGAATGAGCAGTTCTTC. It encodes CTSSHYTGGGENEQFF.

As to this clonotype: Its ends do not fully match the called genes, so a read error is possible. This CDR3 is CASSSTGTGDEKPFF. Written as DNA, the CDR3 is TGCGCCAGCAGCTCAACCGGGACAGGGGATGAAAAACCGTTTTTT. The genes are TRBV5-1 and TRBJ1-4, with TRBD1 matching 10 bases. The CDR3 extends over 15 amino acids. Germline-derived CDR1 and CDR2 are SGHRS and YFSETQ.

This clonotype was counted ten times or more. The chain links TRBV6-1 to TRBJ2-1; D uncertain. This CDR3 spans 12 amino acids. CDR1 is MNHNS and CDR2 is SASEGT in the germline V gene. V was cut by 0 bases and J by 9 bases, with 6 bases left in between. CDR3 in DNA: TGTGCCAGCAGTGAAGCCCCCCGTGAGCAGTTCTTC. Residues: CASSEAPREQFF.

The chain recombines TRBV20-1 with TRBJ2-5; TRBD1 is a possible D gene (5 bases). The end of the DNA aligns better with TRBJ2-7, so the J call may be wrong. CDR1 and CDR2 (germline): DFQATT, SNEGSKA (reference sequence). The CDR3 length is 13 residues. CDR3 sequence: CSAQGHRRDEQYF. In DNA form, the CDR3 reads TGCAGTGCTCAAGGACACCGCCGCGACGAGCAGTACTTC.

This clonotype was detected many times. This chain uses TRBV27 with TRBJ1-2; D is unclear. CDR1 MNHEY and CDR2 SMNVEV come from the germline V gene (reference sequence). The CDR3 extends over 14 amino acids. V lost 7 bases and J 8 bases, leaving 20 bases between the germline ends. CDR3 residues: CASKMDPAPGGYTF. As DNA, the CDR3 is TGTGCCAGCAAGATGGACCCAGCCCCCGGAGGCTACACCTTC.

The CDR3 spells CSATSQGYGYTF. DNA for the CDR3: TGCAGTGCTACATCCCAGGGGTATGGCTACACCTTC. The V gene is TRBV20-1, the J gene TRBJ1-2, with a weak D call TRBD1 (6 bases). The CDR3 loop spans 12 amino acids. The ends were cut back, 4 bases at V and 5 bases at J, with 11 bases in the middle. Looked up from germline, CDR1 is DFQATT and CDR2 is SNEGSKA (reference sequence).

This clonotype was recorded only once. With a much larger clone just one base away, this may be a read error. The J gene is TRBJ1-5, the V gene TRBV7-2, with no clear D. This CDR3 region has 15 residues. From germline, CDR1 is SGHTA and CDR2 FQGNSA. CDR3 sequence: CASSLAGISNQPQQF. The CDR3 bases are TGTGCCAGCAGCTTAGCAGGGATAAGCAATCAGCCCCAGCAGTTT.

This clonotype was counted ten times or more. The CDR3 bases are TGTGCCAGCAGCTCGACAGGGTCGGGCACTGAAGCTTTCTTT. Translating gives CASSSTGSGTEAFF. The V call is TRBV4-2, the J call TRBJ1-1; 7 bases are shared with TRBD1. Germline loops: CDR1 LGHNA, CDR2 YNFKEQ. The CDR3 length is 14 residues. V was clipped by 5 bases and J by 4 bases; unmatched bases: 7.